This T cell receptor beta chain was recorded in a study of shared clonotypes between healthy human individuals. In the study overall: The plates for each donor numbered three CD4 naive, three CD4 memory, two CD8 naive and one CD8 memory.

This clone was seen more than once but under ten times. Profiling relied on immunoSEQ multiplex PCR, and the TCRdb table lists in-frame clones only, not all of them. The sample holds approximately 92,000 clones; 60% to 75% are singletons and the top ten take approximately 53%. Trimming left V 6 bases short and J 0 bases short, with 18 bases between. The CDR3 has 17 residues. The germline V gene has CDR1 ENHRY and CDR2 SYGVKD. This TCR was sampled from a young man in good health. The sequencing input was memory CD8+ T cells sorted from blood. This sample's subset: CD45RO+ cells pooled with CCR7-negative TemRA cells. The gene calls are TRBV10-3 and TRBJ2-1; D tentatively reads TRBD1 or TRBD2 (5 bases each). CDR3 sequence reads: CAISNKEPGSSYNEQFF. The DNA for the CDR3 is TGTGCCATCAGCAACAAGGAACCAGGGAGCTCCTACAATGAGCAGTTCTTC.